This TCR beta chain is drawn from a study of cytomegalovirus exposure and HLA in healthy donors. The CDR3 runs 14 residues. Germline lookup yields CDR1 SGHTA and CDR2 FQGNSA. Trimming left V 4 bases short and J 0 bases short, with 7 bases between. About this clone: What it binds is unknown.

13 Jbeta primers and 60 Vbeta primers were used for the PCR. Only in-frame clones appear in the TCRdb table, and some are missing; sequencing was by immunoSEQ multiplex PCR. Its listing shows about 77,000 clones. Study observations and caveats: Sequence variants that were highly shared formed a cluster that was likely a sequencing artifact.

Sequenced input: PBMCs. The sequence came from a man between 45 and 60 years old in good health and CMV-seropositive. The chain employs TRBV7-2 and TRBJ2-4; D is unresolved. The CDR3 region is CASSSVLAKNIQYF. Here the CDR3 DNA reads TGTGCCAGCAGCTCCGTCCTAGCCAAAAACATTCAGTACTTC.